Below are 13 T cell receptor beta chains sequenced from a single sample in a study of post-analysis software for immune sequencing data. Study-level findings and limits: Roughly five TRBV segments were significantly more frequent in patients than in controls. TRBV5-6, TRBV5-1 and TRBV20-1 were among these segments.

These receptors' antigens are unknown. Unique molecular identifiers were built into the TCR beta cDNA libraries. Via MiXCR, TCRdb re-called the PCR reads, giving one row per CDR3 protein. The sample includes some 260,000 distinct CDR3 sequences, 30% to 45% of them seen just once. Material: blood. Receptor source: a girl aged 5-17 years with multiple sclerosis.

The V and J genes are TRBV9 and TRBJ2-1; D might be TRBD2 (7 bases). Per the germline V gene, CDR1 is SGDLS and CDR2 is YYNGEE. The CDR3 spans 18 residues. The V gene lost 0 bases and the J gene lost 7 bases, with 23 bases spanning the gap. The CDR3 bases are TGTGCCAGCAGCGTAGCGCTTATGGGAGGGGGGCGAGGGAATGAGCAGTTCTTC. Its protein product is CASSVALMGGGRGNEQFF.

Ten or more counts support this clonotype. The chain recombines TRBV7-2 with TRBJ2-3; a possible D gene is TRBD2 (5 bases). Germline CDR1 reads SGHTA; CDR2 reads FQGNSA. V was trimmed by 0 bases and J by 0 bases, leaving 10 bases between them. The CDR3 length is 16 residues. The chain's CDR3 is CASSLAGGFSTDTQYF. The CDR3 DNA sequence: TGTGCCAGCAGCTTAGCGGGCGGGTTCAGCACAGATACGCAGTATTTT.

A note on this clonotype: A much larger clonotype is one base distant, so this may be a read error. This chain joins TRBV28 and TRBJ2-7; D unresolved. The length of the CDR3 is 13 residues. In germline, CDR1 is MDHEN, CDR2 SYDVKM. The V end lost 4 bases, the J end lost 10 bases, and 17 bases lay between the germline ends. CDR3 in amino acids: CASSSTNTDGQYF. The CDR3 DNA reads as TGTGCCAGCAGTTCTACCAACACCGATGGACAGTACTTC. Full variable domain (missing parts from reference TRBV28 and TRBJ2-7): DVKVTQSSRYLVKRTGEKVFLECVQDMDHENMFWYRQDPGLGLRLIYFSYDVKMKEKGDIPEGYSVSREKKERFSLILESASTNQTSMYLCASSSTNTDGQYFGPGTRLTVT.

J is TRBJ2-1 and V is TRBV15; 8 bases agree with TRBD2. Trimming took 1 base from V and 5 from J; bases not matched to a gene: 4. Germline loops: CDR1 LNHNV, CDR2 YYDKDF (reference sequence). The CDR3 extends over 15 amino acids. This chain's CDR3 is CATSRGAGVDNEQFF. The CDR3 DNA reads as TGTGCCACCAGCAGAGGAGCGGGGGTTGACAATGAGCAGTTCTTC.

In the case of this clonotype: Since a much larger clone is just one base distant, this may be a read error. CDR3 protein: CASQASSGGTYGQYF. The CDR3 DNA reads as TGTGCCAGCCAGGCCTCTAGCGGGGGAACCTACGGGCAGTACTTC. The gene calls are TRBV27 and TRBJ2-7; 10 positions match TRBD2. Germline-derived CDR1 and CDR2 are MNHEY and SMNVEV (reference sequence). The CDR3 is made up of 15 amino acids.

As regards this clonotype: A single base separates this from a much larger clone, so it may be a read error. The rearrangement uses TRBV5-1 and TRBJ2-1, with unresolved D. V lost 4 bases to trimming and J lost 12 bases, with 14 bases between them. Germline V CDR1 and CDR2: SGHRS, YFSETQ. This CDR3 has 12 amino acids. The CDR3 DNA reads as TGCGCCAGCAGCCTCGAATTTTATGGGCAGTTCTTC. Protein sequence: CASSLEFYGQFF. The whole variable domain, filled in from reference TRBV5-1 and TRBJ2-1, reads KAGVTQTPRYLIKTRGQQVTLSCSPISGHRSVSWYQQTPGQGLQFLFEYFSETQRNKGNFPGRFSGRQFSNSRSEMNVSTLELGDSALYLCASSLEFYGQFFGPGTRLTVL.

This clonotype was seen ten or more times. This chain uses TRBV5-6 with TRBJ1-2; no clear D. This CDR3 contains 16 residues. Germline loops: CDR1 SGHDT, CDR2 YYEEEE. The V and J ends lost 0 bases and 3 bases respectively, with 15 bases between them. The CDR3 loop reads CASSLGVLGLDYGYTF. In nucleotides, the CDR3 is TGTGCCAGCAGCTTGGGAGTATTGGGCCTTGACTATGGCTACACCTTC. The variable domain in full, completed from reference TRBV5-6 and TRBJ1-2, reads DAGVTQSPTHLIKTRGQQVTLRCSPKSGHDTVSWYQQALGQGPQFIFQYYEEEERQRGNFPDRFSGHQFPNYSSELNVNALLLGDSALYLCASSLGVLGLDYGYTFGSGTRLTVV.

This clonotype was counted only a few times. The V and J genes are TRBV19 and TRBJ2-3; D unresolved. Germline CDR1 LNHDA, CDR2 SQIVND (reference sequence). With 5 bases removed from V and 5 bases from J, the gap between germline ends came to 17 bases. The CDR3 has 15 residues. Written as DNA, the CDR3 is TGTGCCAGTAGTCCCTCCCGGGCCCCGAAAGATACGCAGTATTTT. Protein product: CASSPSRAPKDTQYF.

This CDR3 is CASSQGGSGNTIYF. CDR3 coding DNA: TGTGCCAGCAGCCAGGGGGGTTCTGGAAACACCATATATTTT. The chain recombines TRBV9 with TRBJ1-3; TRBD1 agrees at 7 bases. This CDR3 region has 14 residues. J lost 1 base, V lost 4 bases, and 2 bases had no gene match. CDR1 and CDR2 from the germline V gene are SGDLS and YYNGEE.

In this sample, this clonotype turned up a few times. This may come from a read error, since a much larger clone is one base off. The chain joins TRBV5-1 to TRBJ2-1; weak D call: TRBD2 (5 bases). The DNA end favors TRBJ2-7, so the J call may be wrong. Germline CDR1 and CDR2: SGHRS and YFSETQ. The CDR3 loop spans 14 amino acids. The CDR3 loop reads CASSFGGQNNEQYF. The CDR3 DNA reads TGCGCCAGCAGCTTTGGCGGGCAGAACAATGAGCAGTACTTC.

V is TRBV7-2 and J is TRBJ2-2; TRBD1 is a possible D gene (5 bases). The length of the CDR3 is 14 residues. Trimming took 5 bases from V and 7 from J, leaving 14 bases between them. Germline V CDR1 and CDR2: SGHTA, FQGNSA. CDR3 DNA sequence: TGTGCCAGCAGCCTCCTCATGGACAACGGGGAGCTGTTTTTT. Its protein is CASSLLMDNGELFF.

J is TRBJ1-1 and V is TRBV5-1; 8 bases agree with TRBD1. V lost 7 bases, J lost 2 bases, and 7 bases stayed unmatched. The CDR3 sequence is 14 residues long. Germline V gene data show CDR1 as SGHRS and CDR2 as YFSETQ. The CDR3 DNA is TGCGCCAGCGCTCCAGGGGGCTCAAACACTGAAGCTTTCTTT. Encoded protein: CASAPGGSNTEAFF.

This clonotype was detected many times. The chain has TRBV5-1 and TRBJ1-5; no reliable D call. The V and J ends lost 0 bases and 2 bases respectively, with 9 bases between them. The CDR3 extends over 15 amino acids. Germline-derived CDR1 and CDR2 are SGHRS and YFSETQ. CDR3 nucleotide sequence: TGCGCCAGCAGCTTGGGGTTAGAAGGCAATCAGCCCCAGCATTTT. Amino acids: CASSLGLEGNQPQHF.